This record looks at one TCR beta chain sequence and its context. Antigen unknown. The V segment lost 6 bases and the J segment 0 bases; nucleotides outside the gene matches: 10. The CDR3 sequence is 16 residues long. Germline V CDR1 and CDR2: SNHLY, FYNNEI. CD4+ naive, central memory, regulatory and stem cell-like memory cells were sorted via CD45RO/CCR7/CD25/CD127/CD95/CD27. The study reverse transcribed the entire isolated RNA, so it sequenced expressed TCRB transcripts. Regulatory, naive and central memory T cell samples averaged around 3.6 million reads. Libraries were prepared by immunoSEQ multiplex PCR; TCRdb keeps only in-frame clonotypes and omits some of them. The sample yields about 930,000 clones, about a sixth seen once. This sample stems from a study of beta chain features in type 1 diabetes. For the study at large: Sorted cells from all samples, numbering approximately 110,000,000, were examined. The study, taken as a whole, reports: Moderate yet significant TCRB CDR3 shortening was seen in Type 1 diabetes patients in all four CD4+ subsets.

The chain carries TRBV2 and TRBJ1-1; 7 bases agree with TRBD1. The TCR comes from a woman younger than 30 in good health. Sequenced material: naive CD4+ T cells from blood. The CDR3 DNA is TGTGCCAGCAGGACACAAGGGGGCGCGATGAACACTGAAGCTTTCTTT. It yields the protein CASRTQGGAMNTEAFF.